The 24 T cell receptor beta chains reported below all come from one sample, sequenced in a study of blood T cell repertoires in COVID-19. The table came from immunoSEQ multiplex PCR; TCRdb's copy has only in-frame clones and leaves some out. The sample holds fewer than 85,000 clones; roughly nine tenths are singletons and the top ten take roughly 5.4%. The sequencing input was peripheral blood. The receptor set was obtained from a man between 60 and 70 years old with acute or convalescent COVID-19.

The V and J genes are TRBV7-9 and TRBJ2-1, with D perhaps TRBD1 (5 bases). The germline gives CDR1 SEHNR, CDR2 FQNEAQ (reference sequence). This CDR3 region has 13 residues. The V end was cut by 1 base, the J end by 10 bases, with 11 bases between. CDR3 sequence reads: CASSLEVTDEQFF. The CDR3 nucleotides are TGTGCCAGCAGCTTAGAAGTGACAGACGAGCAGTTCTTC.

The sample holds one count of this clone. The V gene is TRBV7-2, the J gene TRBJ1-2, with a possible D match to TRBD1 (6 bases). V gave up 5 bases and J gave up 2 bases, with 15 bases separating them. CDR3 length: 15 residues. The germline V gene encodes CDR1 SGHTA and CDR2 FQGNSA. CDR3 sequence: CASSAYQGSNYGYTF. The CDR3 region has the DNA TGTGCCAGCAGCGCCTACCAGGGGTCGAACTATGGCTACACCTTC.

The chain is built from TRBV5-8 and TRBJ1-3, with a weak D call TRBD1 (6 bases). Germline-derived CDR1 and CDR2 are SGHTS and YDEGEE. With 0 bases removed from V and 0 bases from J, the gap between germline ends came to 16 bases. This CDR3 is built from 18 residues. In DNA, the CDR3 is TGTGCCAGCAGCTTGGCCTTAGTTTGGGACAACTCTGGAAACACCATATATTTT. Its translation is CASSLALVWDNSGNTIYF. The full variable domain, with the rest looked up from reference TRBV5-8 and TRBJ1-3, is EAGVTQSPTHLIKTRGQQATLRCSPISGHTSVYWYQQALGLGLQFLLWYDEGEERNRGNFPPRFSGRQFPNYSSELNVNALELEDSALYLCASSLALVWDNSGNTIYFGEGSWLTVV.

CDR3 sequence (DNA): TGTGCCACCCCATTTGACGCAAGGGACAGGGAGGGAGAGACCCAGTACTTC. Translating gives CATPFDARDREGETQYF. The chain carries TRBV15 and TRBJ2-5, with 9 bases matching TRBD1. Trimming removed 8 bases from V and 4 bases from J; junction bases left unmatched: 17. Per germline, CDR1 LNHNV and CDR2 YYDKDF (reference sequence). CDR3 length: 17 residues.

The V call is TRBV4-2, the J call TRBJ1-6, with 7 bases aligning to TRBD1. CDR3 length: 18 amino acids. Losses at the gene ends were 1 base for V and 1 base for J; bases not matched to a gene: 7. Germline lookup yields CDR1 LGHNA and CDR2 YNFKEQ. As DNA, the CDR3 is TGTGCCAGCAGCCAAGCCACAGGGGTGAGGTCCTATAATTCACCCCTCCACTTT. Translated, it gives CASSQATGVRSYNSPLHF.

CDR3 DNA: TGTGCCGGGGCTTTGGACGGAAATAATTCACCCCTCCACTTT. It encodes CAGALDGNNSPLHF. This sequence joins TRBV2 and TRBJ1-6; perhaps TRBD1 as D (5 bases). V was pared by 11 bases and J by 5 bases, with 16 bases between. The germline V gene has CDR1 SNHLY and CDR2 FYNNEI. CDR3 length: 14 amino acids.

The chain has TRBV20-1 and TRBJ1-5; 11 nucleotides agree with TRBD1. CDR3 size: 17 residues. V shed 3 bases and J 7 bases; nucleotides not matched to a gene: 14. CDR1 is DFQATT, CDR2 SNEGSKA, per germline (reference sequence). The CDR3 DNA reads TGCAGTGCTAGTGCCGTGCGGGGGGACAGGGGGGGGCAGCCCCAGCATTTT. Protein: CSASAVRGDRGGQPQHF.

CDR3: CASSKLIYNEQFF. The CDR3 nucleotides are TGTGCCAGTAGTAAACTAATCTACAATGAGCAGTTCTTC. This chain connects TRBV19 to TRBJ2-1, with unresolved D. This CDR3 has 13 residues. CDR1 is LNHDA and CDR2 is SQIVND in the germline V gene (reference sequence). V lost 4 bases and J 3 bases, leaving 7 bases between the germline ends.

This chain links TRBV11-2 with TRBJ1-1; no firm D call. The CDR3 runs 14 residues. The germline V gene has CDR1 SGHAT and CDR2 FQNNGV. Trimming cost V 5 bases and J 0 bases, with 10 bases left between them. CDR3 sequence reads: CASSPSNLNTEAFF. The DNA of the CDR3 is TGTGCCAGCAGCCCCTCCAACTTGAACACTGAAGCTTTCTTT.

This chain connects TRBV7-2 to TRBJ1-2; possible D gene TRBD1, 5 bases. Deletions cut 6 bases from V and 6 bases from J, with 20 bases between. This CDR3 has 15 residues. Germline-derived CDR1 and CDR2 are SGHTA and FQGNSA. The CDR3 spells CASSPGTGGSNGYTF. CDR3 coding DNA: TGTGCCAGCAGTCCCGGGACCGGGGGGAGTAATGGCTACACCTTC.

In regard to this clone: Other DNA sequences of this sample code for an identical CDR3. CDR3 sequence reads: CAISDPRDYGYTF. The CDR3 coding sequence is TGTGCCATCAGTGACCCAAGAGACTATGGCTACACCTTC. V gene TRBV10-3 combines with J gene TRBJ1-2; D uncertain. Germline V gene lookup returns CDR1 ENHRY and CDR2 SYGVKD. The germline V and J ends were trimmed by 3 bases and 3 bases, with 8 bases remaining between them. The CDR3 totals 13 residues.

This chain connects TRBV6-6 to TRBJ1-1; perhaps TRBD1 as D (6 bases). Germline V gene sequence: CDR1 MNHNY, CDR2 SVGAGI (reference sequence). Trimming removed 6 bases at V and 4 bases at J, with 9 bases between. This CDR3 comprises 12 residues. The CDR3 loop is CASSKGGTEAFF. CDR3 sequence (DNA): TGTGCCAGCAGCAAAGGGGGCACTGAAGCTTTCTTT.

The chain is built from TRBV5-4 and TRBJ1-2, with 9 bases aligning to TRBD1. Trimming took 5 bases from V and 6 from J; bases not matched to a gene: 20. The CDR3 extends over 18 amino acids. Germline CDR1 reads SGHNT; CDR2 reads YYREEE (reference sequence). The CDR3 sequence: CASRLWGTGPSKIDGYTF. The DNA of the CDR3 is TGTGCCAGCAGGTTGTGGGGGACAGGGCCCTCAAAAATCGATGGCTACACCTTC.

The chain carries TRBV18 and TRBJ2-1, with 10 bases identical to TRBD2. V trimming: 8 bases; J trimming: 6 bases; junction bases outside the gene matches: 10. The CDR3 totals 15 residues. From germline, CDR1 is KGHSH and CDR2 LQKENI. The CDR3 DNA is TGTGCCAGCCAAATAGCGGGGGGAAAAGGCAATGAGCAGTTCTTC. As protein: CASQIAGGKGNEQFF.

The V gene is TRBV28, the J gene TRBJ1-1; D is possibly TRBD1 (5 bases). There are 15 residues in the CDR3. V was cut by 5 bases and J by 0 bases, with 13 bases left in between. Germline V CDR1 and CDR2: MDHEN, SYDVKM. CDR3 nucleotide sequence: TGTGCCAGCAGTAATAGGGGCCCAATGAACACTGAAGCTTTCTTT. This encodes CASSNRGPMNTEAFF.

This chain's CDR3 is CASSFPDTDTQYF. CDR3 bases: TGTGCCAGCAGCTTCCCAGACACAGATACGCAGTATTTT. The rearrangement uses TRBV7-8 and TRBJ2-3; D is unresolved. Trimming took off 3 bases at V and 2 bases at J, with 6 bases between the two ends. CDR1 SGHVS and CDR2 FQNEAQ come from the germline V gene. This CDR3 has 13 residues.

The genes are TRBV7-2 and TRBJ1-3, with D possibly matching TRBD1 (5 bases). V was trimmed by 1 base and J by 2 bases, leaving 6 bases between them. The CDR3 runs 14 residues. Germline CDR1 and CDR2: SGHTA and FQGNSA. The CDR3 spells CASSLGGAGNTIYF. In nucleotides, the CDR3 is TGTGCCAGCAGCTTAGGGGGCGCTGGAAACACCATATATTTT.

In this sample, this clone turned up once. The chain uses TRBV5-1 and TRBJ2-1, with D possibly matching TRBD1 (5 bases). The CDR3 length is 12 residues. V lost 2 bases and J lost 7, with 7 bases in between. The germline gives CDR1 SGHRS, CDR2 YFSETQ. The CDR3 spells CASSFRGNEQFF. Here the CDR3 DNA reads TGCGCCAGCAGCTTTAGGGGAAATGAGCAGTTCTTC.

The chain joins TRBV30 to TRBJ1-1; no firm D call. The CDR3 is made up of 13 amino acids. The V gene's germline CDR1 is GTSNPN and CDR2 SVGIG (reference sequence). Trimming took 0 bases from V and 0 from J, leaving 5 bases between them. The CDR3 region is CAWSVNLNTEAFF. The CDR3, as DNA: TGTGCCTGGAGTGTTAATTTGAACACTGAAGCTTTCTTT. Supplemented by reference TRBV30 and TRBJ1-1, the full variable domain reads SQTIHQWPATLVQPVGSPLSLECTVEGTSNPNLYWYRQAAGRGLQLLFYSVGIGQISSEVPQNLSASRPQDRQFILSSKKLLLSDSGFYLCAWSVNLNTEAFFGQGTRLTVV.

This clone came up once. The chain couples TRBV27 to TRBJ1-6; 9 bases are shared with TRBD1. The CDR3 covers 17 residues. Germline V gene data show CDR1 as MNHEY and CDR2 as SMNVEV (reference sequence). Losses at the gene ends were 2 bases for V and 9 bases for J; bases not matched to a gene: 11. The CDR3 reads CASSLRVGTGPGSPLHF. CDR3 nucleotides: TGTGCCAGCAGTTTAAGGGTCGGGACAGGGCCAGGTTCACCCCTCCACTTT.

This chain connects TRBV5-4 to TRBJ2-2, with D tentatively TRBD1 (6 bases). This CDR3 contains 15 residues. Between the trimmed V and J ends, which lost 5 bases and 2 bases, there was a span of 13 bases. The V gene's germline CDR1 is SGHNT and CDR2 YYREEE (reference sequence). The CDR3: CASRTDRFNTGELFF. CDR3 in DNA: TGTGCCAGCAGAACAGACAGGTTCAACACCGGGGAGCTGTTTTTT.

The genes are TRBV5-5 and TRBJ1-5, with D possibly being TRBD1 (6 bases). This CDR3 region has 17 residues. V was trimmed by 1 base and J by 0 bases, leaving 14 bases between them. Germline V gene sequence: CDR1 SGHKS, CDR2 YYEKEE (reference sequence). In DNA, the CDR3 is TGTGCCAGCAGCTTGTGGGCAGGGGATTATAGCAATCAGCCCCAGCATTTT. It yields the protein CASSLWAGDYSNQPQHF.

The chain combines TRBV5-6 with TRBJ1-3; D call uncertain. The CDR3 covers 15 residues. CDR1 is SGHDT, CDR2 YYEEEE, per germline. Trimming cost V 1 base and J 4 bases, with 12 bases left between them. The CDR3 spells CASSLYRTQGNTIYF. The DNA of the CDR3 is TGTGCCAGCAGCTTGTATAGGACTCAAGGAAACACCATATATTTT.

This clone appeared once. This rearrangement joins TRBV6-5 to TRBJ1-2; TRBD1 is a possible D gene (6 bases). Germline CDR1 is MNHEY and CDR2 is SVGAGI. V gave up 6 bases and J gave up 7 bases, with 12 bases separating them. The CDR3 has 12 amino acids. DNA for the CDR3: TGTGCCAGCAGGGGACAAGGGACTGGCTACACCTTC. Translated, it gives CASRGQGTGYTF.